This T cell receptor (beta chain) was captured by sequencing in a study of identical twins. General study findings and limits: Abundant cord blood beta clonotypes carried fewer insertions; memory repertoires showed none. The same donors were not followed; conclusions instead depended on cross-sectional statistical analysis.

Using its own MiXCR run on the 5' RACE reads, TCRdb lists one record per CDR3 protein. This sample carries 500,000 to 600,000 distinct CDR3 sequences, less than 25% of them seen once, and the ten largest clones take around 0.9%. Turning to this clonotype: Its antigen is undetermined.

Trimming pared 2 bases from V and 5 bases from J, leaving 12 bases between. The CDR3 extends over 14 amino acids. The V gene's germline CDR1 is SEHNR and CDR2 FQNEAQ (reference sequence). The same sample was also used in a study of T cells expressing NK-cell markers. That study reports: Among several donors, these clonotypes also ranked first in the CD3+CD56-NKG2C+ fraction.

The sample taken for sequencing was CD4+ T cells sorted from blood. This rearrangement joins TRBV7-9 to TRBJ1-1; D is ambiguous. The TCR was taken from a woman under 30 in good health. This chain's CDR3 is CASSLKVLGTEAFF. The DNA for the CDR3 is TGTGCCAGCAGCTTAAAGGTTTTGGGGACTGAAGCTTTCTTT. Looking up the rest from reference TRBV7-9 and TRBJ1-1 gives the full variable domain: DTGVSQNPRHKITKRGQNVTFRCDPISEHNRLYWYRQTLGQGPEFLTYFQNEAQLEKSRLLSDRFSAERPKGSFSTLEIQRTEQGDSAMYLCASSLKVLGTEAFFGQGTRLTVV.